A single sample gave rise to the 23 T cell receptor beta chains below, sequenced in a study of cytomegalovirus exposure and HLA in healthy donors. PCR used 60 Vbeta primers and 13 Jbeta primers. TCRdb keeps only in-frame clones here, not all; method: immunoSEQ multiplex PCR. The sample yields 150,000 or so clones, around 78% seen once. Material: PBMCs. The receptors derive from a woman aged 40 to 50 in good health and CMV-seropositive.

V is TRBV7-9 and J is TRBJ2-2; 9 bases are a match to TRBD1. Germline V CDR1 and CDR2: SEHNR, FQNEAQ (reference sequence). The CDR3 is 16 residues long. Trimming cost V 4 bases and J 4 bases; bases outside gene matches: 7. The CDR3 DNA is TGTGCCAGCAGCTCGTCGGGACAGGGTCCCACCGGGGAGCTGTTTTTT. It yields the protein CASSSSGQGPTGELFF.

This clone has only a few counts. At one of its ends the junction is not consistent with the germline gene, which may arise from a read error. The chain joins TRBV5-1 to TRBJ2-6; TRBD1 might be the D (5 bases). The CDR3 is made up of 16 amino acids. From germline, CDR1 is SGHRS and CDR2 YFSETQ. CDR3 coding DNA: TGCGCCAGCAGAACGGACGCGAACTCTGGGGCCAACGGCCTGACTTTC. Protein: CASRTDANSGANGLTF.

As DNA, the CDR3 is TGCGCCAGCAGCACACCCGGACTAGCCTACGAGCAGTACTTC. Translated: CASSTPGLAYEQYF. The V and J genes are TRBV5-1 and TRBJ2-7; 7 bases align to TRBD2. Germline assignment: CDR1 SGHRS and CDR2 YFSETQ. The CDR3 consists of 14 residues. Losses at the gene ends were 4 bases for V and 2 bases for J; bases not matched to a gene: 6.

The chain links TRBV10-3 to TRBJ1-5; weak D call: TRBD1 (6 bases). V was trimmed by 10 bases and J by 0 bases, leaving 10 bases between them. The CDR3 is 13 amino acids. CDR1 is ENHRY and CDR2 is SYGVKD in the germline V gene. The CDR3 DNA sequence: TGTGCCACCCGGACAGCTAGCAATCAGCCCCAGCATTTT. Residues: CATRTASNQPQHF.

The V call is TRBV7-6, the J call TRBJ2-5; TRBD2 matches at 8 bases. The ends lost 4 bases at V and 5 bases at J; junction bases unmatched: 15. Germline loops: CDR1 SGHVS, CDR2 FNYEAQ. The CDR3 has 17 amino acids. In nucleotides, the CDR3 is TGTGCCAGCAGCTGGTTCGGGGGGGGCGCGGGTATGGAGACCCAGTACTTC. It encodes CASSWFGGGAGMETQYF.

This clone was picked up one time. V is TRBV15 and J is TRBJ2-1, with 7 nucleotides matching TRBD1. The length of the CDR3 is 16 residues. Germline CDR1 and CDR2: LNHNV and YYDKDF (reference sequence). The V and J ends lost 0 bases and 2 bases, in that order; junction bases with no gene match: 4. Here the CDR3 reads CATSREGQKPYNEQFF. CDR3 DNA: TGTGCCACCAGCAGAGAGGGACAGAAACCCTACAATGAGCAGTTCTTC.

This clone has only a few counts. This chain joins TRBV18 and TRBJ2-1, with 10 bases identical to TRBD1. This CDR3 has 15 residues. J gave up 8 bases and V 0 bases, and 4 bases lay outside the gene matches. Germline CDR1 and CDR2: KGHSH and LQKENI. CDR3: CASSPPGQGFYEQFF. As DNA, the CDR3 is TGTGCCAGCTCACCACCGGGACAGGGGTTCTATGAGCAGTTCTTC.

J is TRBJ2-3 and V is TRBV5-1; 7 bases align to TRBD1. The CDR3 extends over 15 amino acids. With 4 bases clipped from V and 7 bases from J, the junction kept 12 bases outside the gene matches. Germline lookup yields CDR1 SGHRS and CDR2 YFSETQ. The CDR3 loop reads CASSNGQDHQYTQYF. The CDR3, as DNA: TGCGCCAGCAGCAACGGACAGGATCACCAGTATACGCAGTATTTT.

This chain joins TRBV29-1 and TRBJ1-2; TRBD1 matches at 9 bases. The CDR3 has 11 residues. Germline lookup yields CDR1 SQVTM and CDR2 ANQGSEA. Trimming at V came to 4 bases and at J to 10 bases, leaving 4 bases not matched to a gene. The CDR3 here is CSVAGQGDYTF. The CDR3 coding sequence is TGCAGCGTTGCGGGACAGGGAGACTACACCTTC.

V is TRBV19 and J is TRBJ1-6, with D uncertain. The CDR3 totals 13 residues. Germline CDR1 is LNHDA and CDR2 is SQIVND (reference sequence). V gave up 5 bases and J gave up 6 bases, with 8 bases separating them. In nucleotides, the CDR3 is TGTGCCAGTAGTCCACAGATTAATTCACCCCTCCACTTT. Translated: CASSPQINSPLHF.

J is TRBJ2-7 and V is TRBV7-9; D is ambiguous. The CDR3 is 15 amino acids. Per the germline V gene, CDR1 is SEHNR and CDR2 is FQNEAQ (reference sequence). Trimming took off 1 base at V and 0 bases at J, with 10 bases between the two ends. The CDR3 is CASSLDSRLSYEQYF. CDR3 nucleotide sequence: TGTGCCAGCAGCTTAGATTCGCGGCTCTCCTACGAGCAGTACTTC.

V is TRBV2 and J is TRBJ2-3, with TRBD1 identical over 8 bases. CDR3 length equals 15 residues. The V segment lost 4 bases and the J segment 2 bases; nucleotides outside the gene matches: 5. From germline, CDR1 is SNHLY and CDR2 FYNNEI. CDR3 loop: CASSVQDRDTDTQYF. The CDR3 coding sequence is TGTGCCAGCAGTGTCCAGGACAGGGACACAGATACGCAGTATTTT.

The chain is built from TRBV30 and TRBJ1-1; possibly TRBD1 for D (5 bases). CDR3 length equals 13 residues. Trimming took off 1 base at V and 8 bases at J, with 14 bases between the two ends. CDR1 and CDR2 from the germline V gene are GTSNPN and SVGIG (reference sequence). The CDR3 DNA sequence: TGTGCCTGGAGTGGACAGTCAGTAGGAGAAGCTTTCTTT. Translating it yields CAWSGQSVGEAFF.

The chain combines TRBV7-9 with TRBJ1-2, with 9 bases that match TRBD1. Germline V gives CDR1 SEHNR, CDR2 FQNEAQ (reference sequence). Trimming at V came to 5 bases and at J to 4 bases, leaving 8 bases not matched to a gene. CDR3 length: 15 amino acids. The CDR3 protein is CASSRSGTGSYGYTF. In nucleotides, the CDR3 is TGTGCCAGCAGCCGATCCGGGACAGGGAGCTATGGCTACACCTTC. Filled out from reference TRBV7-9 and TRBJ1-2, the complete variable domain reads DTGVSQNPRHKITKRGQNVTFRCDPISEHNRLYWYRQTLGQGPEFLTYFQNEAQLEKSRLLSDRFSAERPKGSFSTLEIQRTEQGDSAMYLCASSRSGTGSYGYTFGSGTRLTVV.

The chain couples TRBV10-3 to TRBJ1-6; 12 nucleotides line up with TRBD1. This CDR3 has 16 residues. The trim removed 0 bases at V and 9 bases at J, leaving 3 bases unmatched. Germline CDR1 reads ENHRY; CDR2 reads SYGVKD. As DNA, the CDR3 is TGTGCCATCAGTGAGTCGAGGGGACAGGGGGCTTCACCCCTCCACTTT. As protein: CAISESRGQGASPLHF.

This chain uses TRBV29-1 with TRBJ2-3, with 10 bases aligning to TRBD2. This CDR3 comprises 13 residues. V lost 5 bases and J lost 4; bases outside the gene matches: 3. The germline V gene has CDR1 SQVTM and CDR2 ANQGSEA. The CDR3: CSVSAGGPDTQYF. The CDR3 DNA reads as TGCAGCGTTTCAGCGGGGGGGCCAGATACGCAGTATTTT.

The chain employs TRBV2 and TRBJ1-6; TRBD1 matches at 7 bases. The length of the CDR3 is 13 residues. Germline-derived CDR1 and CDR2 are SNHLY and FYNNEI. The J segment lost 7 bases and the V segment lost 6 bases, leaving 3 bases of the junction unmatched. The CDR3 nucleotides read TGTGCCAGCAGACAGGGGACCAATTCACCCCTCCACTTT. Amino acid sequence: CASRQGTNSPLHF.

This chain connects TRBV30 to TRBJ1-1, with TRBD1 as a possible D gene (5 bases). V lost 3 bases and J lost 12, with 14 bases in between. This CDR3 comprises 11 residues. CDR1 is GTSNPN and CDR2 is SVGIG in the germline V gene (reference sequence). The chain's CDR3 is CAWSHGGDTFF. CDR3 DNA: TGTGCCTGGAGCCATGGAGGGGATACTTTCTTT.

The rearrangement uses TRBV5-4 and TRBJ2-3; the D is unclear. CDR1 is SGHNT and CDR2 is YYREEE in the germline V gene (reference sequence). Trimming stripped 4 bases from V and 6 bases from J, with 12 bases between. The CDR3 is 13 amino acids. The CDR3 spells CASSALTGDTQYF. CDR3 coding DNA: TGTGCCAGCAGCGCTTTGACTGGTGATACGCAGTATTTT.

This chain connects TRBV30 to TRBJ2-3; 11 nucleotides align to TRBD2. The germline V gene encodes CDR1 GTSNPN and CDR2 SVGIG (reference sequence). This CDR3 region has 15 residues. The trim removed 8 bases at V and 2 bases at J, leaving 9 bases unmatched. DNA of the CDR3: TGTGCCCGCGGTTCTAGCGGGGGGATCACAGATACGCAGTATTTT. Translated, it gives CARGSSGGITDTQYF.

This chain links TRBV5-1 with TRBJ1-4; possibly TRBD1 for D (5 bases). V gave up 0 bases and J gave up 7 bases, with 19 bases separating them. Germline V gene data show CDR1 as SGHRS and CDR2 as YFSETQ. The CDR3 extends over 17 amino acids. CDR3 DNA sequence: TGCGCCAGCAGCTTGGAACCCCAAGGGGCGGTAGCTGAAAAACTGTTTTTT. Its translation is CASSLEPQGAVAEKLFF.

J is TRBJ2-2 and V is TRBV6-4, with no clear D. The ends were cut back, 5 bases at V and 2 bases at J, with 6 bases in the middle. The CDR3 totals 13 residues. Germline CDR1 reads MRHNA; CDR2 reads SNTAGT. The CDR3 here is CASSSVNTGELFF. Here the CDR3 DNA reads TGTGCCAGCAGTTCTGTTAACACCGGGGAGCTGTTTTTT.

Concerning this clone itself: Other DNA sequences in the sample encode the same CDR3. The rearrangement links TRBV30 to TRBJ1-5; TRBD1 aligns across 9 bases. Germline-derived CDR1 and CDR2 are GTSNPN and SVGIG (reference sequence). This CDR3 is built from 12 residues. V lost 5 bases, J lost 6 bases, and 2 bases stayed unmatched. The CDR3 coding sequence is TGTGCCTGGGGGACAGGGTCTCAGCCCCAGCATTTT. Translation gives CAWGTGSQPQHF.